This T cell receptor beta chain stems from a study of blood T cell repertoires in COVID-19. Study summary: The United States, Italy and Spain supplied acute and convalescent COVID-19 samples. T cells, B-cell-depleted T cells, or PBMCs provided the cDNA or gDNA that served as material.

Repertoires were generated with immunoSEQ multiplex PCR, while TCRdb's copy carries only in-frame clones and drops some. This sample has about 250,000 clones, with about nine tenths found just once. The source material was PBMCs or T cells enriched from blood (not recorded which). The clonotype comes from a man aged 35 to 55 who had recovered from COVID-19.

This chain's CDR3 is CASSQNSGRYNEQFF. CDR3 sequence (DNA): TGTGCCAGCAGCCAGAATAGCGGTCGCTACAATGAGCAGTTCTTC. The V call is TRBV3-1 (or the pseudogene TRBV3-2), the J call TRBJ2-1, with TRBD2 as a possible D gene (6 bases). There are 15 residues in the CDR3. V was pared by 3 bases and J by 3 bases, with 12 bases between. CDR1 LGHDT and CDR2 YNNKEL come from the germline V gene (reference sequence).